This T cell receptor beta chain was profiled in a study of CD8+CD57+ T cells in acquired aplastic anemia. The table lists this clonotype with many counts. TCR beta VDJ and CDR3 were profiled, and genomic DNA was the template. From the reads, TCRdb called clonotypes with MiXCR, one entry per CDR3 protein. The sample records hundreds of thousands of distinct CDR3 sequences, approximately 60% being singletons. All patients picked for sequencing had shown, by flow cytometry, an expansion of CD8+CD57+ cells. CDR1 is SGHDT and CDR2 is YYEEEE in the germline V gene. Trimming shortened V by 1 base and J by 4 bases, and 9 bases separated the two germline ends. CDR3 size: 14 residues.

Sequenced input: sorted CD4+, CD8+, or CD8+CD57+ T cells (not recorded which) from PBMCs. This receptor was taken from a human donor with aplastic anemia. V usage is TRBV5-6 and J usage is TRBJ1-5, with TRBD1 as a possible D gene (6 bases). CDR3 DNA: TGTGCCAGCAGCTTGACAGGGTTGAATCAGCCCCAGCATTTT. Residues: CASSLTGLNQPQHF. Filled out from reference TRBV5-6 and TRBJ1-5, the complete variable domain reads DAGVTQSPTHLIKTRGQQVTLRCSPKSGHDTVSWYQQALGQGPQFIFQYYEEEERQRGNFPDRFSGHQFPNYSSELNVNALLLGDSALYLCASSLTGLNQPQHFGDGTRLSIL.